This is a list of T cell receptor beta chains from one sample in a study of cytomegalovirus exposure and HLA in healthy donors. Measured with immunoSEQ multiplex PCR; TCRdb has only the in-frame clones, and not every one. In the table there are about 160,000 clones, around 80% of which are singletons. The sequenced sample consisted of PBMCs. These receptor sequences come from a male donor in good health and CMV-seropositive. Both conserved end residues are part of each CDR3. Fields, in order: clone size, J gene, V gene, D gene, CDR3 DNA, CDR3 protein. A D gene is named only where the DNA matches it firmly. Size is omitted from some rows. Given values are once, few, many or a class for expanded clones.

NA	TRBJ2-2	TRBV10-2	NA	TGCGCCAGCAGCAACGGGAAGCGGGTGAACACCGGGGAGCTGTTTTTT	CASSNGKRVNTGELFF
NA	TRBJ2-3	TRBV7-3	TRBD2	TGTGCCAGCAGCTTAAAGAGGACTAGCGCAGATACGCAGTATTTT	CASSLKRTSADTQYF
once	TRBJ1-1	TRBV27	NA	TGTGCCAGCAGTTTACGAGGGGGACGCACTGAAGCTTTCTTT	CASSLRGGRTEAFF
NA	TRBJ2-1	TRBV27	NA	TGTGCCAGCAGTTTAGGGAGAGGGCGGGGGCAGTTCTTC	CASSLGRGRGQFF
NA	TRBJ1-6	TRBV6-1	NA	TGTGCCAGCAGTAGGATGTCGGACAGCAATTCACCCCTCCACTTT	CASSRMSDSNSPLHF
NA	TRBJ2-7	TRBV5-1	TRBD2	TGCGCCAGCGACCCGGGACTAGCGGGAGCCTACGAGCAGTACTTC	CASDPGLAGAYEQYF
NA	TRBJ1-4	TRBV5-1	NA	TGCGCCAGCAGCTTAGACGGGGGTAATGAAAAACTGTTTTTT	CASSLDGGNEKLFF
NA	TRBJ2-1	TRBV19	NA	TGTGCCAGTAGTACGGAGGCTTACTCCTACAATGAGCAGTTCTTC	CASSTEAYSYNEQFF
NA	TRBJ2-2	TRBV4-2	NA	TGTGCCAGCAGCTTGGGTGGGCACGATCCGGGGGAGCTGTTTTTT	CASSLGGHDPGELFF
NA	TRBJ1-2	TRBV28	NA	TGTGCCAGCAGGGATACAGGGTCTAACTATGGCTACACCTTC	CASRDTGSNYGYTF
few	TRBJ1-1	TRBV10-3	NA	TGTGCCATCAGTGAGGACAGTGACACTGAAGCTTTCTTT	CAISEDSDTEAFF
NA	TRBJ1-1	TRBV28	NA	TGTGCCAGTTTTAACAGGGATGAACACTTGGCTTTCTTT	CASFNRDEHLAFF
NA	TRBJ2-1	TRBV9	NA	TGTGCCAGCAGCGTAGCCGCTACCTACAATGAGCAGTTCTTC	CASSVAATYNEQFF
NA	TRBJ2-7	TRBV29-1	TRBD2	TGCAGCGTTGAAGTAGCGGGAGCCTTCGACTCAACCTACGAGCAGTACTTC	CSVEVAGAFDSTYEQYF
NA	TRBJ1-2	TRBV2	NA	TGTGCCAGCAGTACTCAGGGATACGGCTACACCTTC	CASSTQGYGYTF
NA	TRBJ2-1	TRBV18	TRBD2	TGTGCCAGCTCACGAACGGGACTAGCGGGGTACAATGAGCAGTTCTTC	CASSRTGLAGYNEQFF
NA	TRBJ1-1	TRBV5-1	TRBD1	TGCGCCAGCAGCTGGTACGGGACAGGGTTCACTGAAGCTTTCTTT	CASSWYGTGFTEAFF
NA	TRBJ2-5	TRBV5-8	TRBD2	TGTGCCAGCAGCTTCCAAGCGGGACAGTACTTC	CASSFQAGQYF
NA	TRBJ2-5	TRBV5-1	NA	TGCGCCAGCAGCAGACTGGGACATACCAAAGAGACCCAGTACTTC	CASSRLGHTKETQYF
NA	TRBJ1-6	TRBV19	NA	TGTGCCAGTACGCAGAACTGGAGCTCCTATAATTCACCCCTCCACTTT	CASTQNWSSYNSPLHF
few	TRBJ2-7	TRBV14	TRBD1	TGTGCCAGCAGCCTGACAGGGATCTACTACGAGCAGTACTTC	CASSLTGIYYEQYF
NA	TRBJ2-5	TRBV28	NA	TGTGCCAGTTTGGACAAAGAGACCCAGTACTTC	CASLDKETQYF